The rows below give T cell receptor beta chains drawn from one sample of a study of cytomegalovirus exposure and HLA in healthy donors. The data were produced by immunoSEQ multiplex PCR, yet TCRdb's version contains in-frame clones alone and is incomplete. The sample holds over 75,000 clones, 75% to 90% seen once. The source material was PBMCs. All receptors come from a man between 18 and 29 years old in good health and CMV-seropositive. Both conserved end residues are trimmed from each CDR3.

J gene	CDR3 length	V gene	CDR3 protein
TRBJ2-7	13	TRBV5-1	ASGGTPSPGDEQY
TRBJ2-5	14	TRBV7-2	ASSLAAAGGPETQY
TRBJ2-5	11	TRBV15	ATNRRERETQY
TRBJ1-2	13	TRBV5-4	ASSLAPGQAYGYT
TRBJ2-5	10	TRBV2	AGGQNQETQY
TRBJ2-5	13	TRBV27	ASSGTNPTQETQY
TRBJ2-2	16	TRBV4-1	ASSQVVLAGGNTGELF
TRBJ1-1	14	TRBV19	ASSIWVGGWDTEAF
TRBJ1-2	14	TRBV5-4	ASSLREGQGRTGYT
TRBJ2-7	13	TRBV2	ASSELPQGIYEQY
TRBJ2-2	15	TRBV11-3	ASSLGRGRANTGELF
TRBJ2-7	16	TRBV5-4	ASSFGAGRTSGRGEQY
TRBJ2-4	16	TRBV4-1	ASSPESGDLTGIDIQY